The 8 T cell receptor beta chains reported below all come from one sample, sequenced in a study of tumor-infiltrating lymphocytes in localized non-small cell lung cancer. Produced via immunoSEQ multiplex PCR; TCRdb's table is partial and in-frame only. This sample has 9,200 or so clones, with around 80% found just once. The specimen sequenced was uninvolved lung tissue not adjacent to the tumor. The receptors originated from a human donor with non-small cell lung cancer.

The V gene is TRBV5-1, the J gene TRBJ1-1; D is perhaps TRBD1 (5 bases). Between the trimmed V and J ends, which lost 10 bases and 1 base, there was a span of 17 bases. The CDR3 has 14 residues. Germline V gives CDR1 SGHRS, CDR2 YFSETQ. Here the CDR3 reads CAPILGDRNTEAFF. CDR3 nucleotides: TGCGCCCCCATTCTGGGGGATAGGAACACTGAAGCTTTCTTT. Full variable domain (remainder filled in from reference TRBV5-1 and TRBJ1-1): KAGVTQTPRYLIKTRGQQVTLSCSPISGHRSVSWYQQTPGQGLQFLFEYFSETQRNKGNFPGRFSGRQFSNSRSEMNVSTLELGDSALYLCAPILGDRNTEAFFGQGTRLTVV.

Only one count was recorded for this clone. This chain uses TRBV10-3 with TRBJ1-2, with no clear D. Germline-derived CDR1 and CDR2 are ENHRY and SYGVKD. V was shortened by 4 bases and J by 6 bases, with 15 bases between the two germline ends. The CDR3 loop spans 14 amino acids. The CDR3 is CAISVGLRGDGYTF. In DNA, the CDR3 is TGTGCCATCAGTGTAGGGCTGCGGGGAGATGGCTACACCTTC.

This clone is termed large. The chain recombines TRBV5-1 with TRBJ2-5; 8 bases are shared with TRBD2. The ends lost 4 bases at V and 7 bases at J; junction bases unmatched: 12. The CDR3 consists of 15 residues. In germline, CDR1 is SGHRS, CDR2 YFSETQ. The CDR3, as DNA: TGCGCCAGCAGCCCGCGGGGGGCCCTCGCGGGGACCCAGTACTTC. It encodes CASSPRGALAGTQYF.

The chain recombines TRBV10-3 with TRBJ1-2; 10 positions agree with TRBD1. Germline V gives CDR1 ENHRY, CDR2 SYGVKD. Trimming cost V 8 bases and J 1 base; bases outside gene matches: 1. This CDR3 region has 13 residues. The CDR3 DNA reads TGTGCCATCGGACAGGGGGTTAACTATGGCTACACCTTC. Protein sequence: CAIGQGVNYGYTF.

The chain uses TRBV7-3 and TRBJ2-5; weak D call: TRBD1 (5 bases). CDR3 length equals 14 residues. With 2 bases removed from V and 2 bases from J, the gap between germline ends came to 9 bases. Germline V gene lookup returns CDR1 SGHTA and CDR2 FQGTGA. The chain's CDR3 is CASSLGTGQETQYF. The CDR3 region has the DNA TGTGCCAGCAGCTTAGGCACAGGTCAAGAGACCCAGTACTTC.

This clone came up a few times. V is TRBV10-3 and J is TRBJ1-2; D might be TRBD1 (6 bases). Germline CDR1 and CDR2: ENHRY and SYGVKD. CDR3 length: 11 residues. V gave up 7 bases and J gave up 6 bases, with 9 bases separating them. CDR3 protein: CAINREDGYTF. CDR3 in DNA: TGTGCCATCAACAGGGAGGATGGCTACACCTTC.

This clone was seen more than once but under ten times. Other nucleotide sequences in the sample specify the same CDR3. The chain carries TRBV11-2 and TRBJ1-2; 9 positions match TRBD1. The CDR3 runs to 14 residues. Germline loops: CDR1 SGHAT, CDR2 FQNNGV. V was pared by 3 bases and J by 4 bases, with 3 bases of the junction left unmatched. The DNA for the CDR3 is TGTGCCAGCAGCTTTACAGGGGGCAGCTATGGCTACACCTTC. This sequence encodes CASSFTGGSYGYTF.

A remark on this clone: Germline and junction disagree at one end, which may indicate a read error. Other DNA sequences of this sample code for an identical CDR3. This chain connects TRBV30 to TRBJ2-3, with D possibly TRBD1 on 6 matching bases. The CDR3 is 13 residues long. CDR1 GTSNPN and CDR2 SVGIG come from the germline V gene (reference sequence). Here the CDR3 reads CAFLEGDTDTQYF. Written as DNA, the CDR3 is TGTGCCTTCCTCGAGGGGGACACAGATACGCAATATTTT. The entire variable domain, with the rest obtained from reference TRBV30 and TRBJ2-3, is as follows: SQTIHQWPATLVQPVGSPLSLECTVEGTSNPNLYWYRQAAGRGLQLLFYSVGIGQISSEVPQNLSASRPQDRQFILSSKKLLLSDSGFYLCAFLEGDTDTQYFGPGTRLTVL.